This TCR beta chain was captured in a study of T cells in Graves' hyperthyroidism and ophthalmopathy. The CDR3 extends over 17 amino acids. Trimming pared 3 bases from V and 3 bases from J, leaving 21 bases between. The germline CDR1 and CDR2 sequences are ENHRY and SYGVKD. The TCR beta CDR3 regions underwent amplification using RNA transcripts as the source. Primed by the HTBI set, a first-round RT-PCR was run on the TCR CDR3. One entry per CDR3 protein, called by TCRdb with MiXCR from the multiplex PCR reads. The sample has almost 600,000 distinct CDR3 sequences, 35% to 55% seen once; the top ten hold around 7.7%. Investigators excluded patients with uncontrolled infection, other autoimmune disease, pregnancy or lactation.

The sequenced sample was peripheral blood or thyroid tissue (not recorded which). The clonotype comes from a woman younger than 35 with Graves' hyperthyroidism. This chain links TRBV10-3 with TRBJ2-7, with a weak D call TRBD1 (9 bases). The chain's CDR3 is CAISDYSGTGWLYEQYF. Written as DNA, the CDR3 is TGTGCCATCAGTGACTATAGCGGGACAGGGTGGCTCTACGAGCAGTACTTC.